These T cell receptor beta chains were read from a single sample in a study of OX40 agonist ivuxolimab in advanced cancers. Sequenced by immunoSEQ multiplex PCR; TCRdb stores in-frame clones only, minus some. This sample has about 28,000 clones, with approximately 86% found just once. Source: CD4+ or CD8+ T cells sorted from blood, taken in a trial of the OX40 agonist ivuxolimab. The receptors here all came from an adult with an advanced solid tumor such as melanoma, head and neck, liver or kidney cancer. CDR3s include the opening cysteine and the closing phenylalanine or tryptophan. The order of the fields is V gene, clone size, J gene, D gene, CDR3 DNA, CDR3 protein. D genes are given only for firm matches. The size of a clone is reported for some rows only, either as once, few or many, or as a class for expanded clones.

TRBV30	.	TRBJ1-3	TRBD1	TGTGCCTGGAGTGCGGGACAGGCGCCCTCTGGAAACACCATATATTTT	CAWSAGQAPSGNTIYF
TRBV14	.	TRBJ2-7	.	TGTGCCAGCAGCCCTGGACAAGGGGTTTTCTACGAGCAGTACTTC	CASSPGQGVFYEQYF
TRBV7-9	.	TRBJ2-5	.	TGTGCCAGCAGCTTAGCCACAGGGTCCCAAGAGACCCAGTACTTC	CASSLATGSQETQYF
TRBV18	.	TRBJ2-7	TRBD1	TGTGCCAGCTCACCAACAGGGGCGGTGGACGAGCAGTACTTC	CASSPTGAVDEQYF
TRBV13	few	TRBJ2-3	.	TGTGCCAGCAGCCCCGGGGGAGATAGCACAGATACGCAGTATTTT	CASSPGGDSTDTQYF
TRBV27	.	TRBJ2-1	TRBD1	TGTGCCAGCAGTTTATCGCAGGGGGCCTACAATGAGCAGTTCTTC	CASSLSQGAYNEQFF
TRBV11-2	.	TRBJ2-7	TRBD1	TGTGCCAGCAGCTCCGGGACAGGGGAATACGAGCAGTACTTC	CASSSGTGEYEQYF
TRBV19	.	TRBJ2-1	.	TGTGCCAGTAGTGTCGGTCGTTTCTACAATGAGCAGTTCTTC	CASSVGRFYNEQFF
TRBV15	.	TRBJ2-7	.	TGTGCCACCAGCAAAGGCAAAGTCAACGAGCAGTACTTC	CATSKGKVNEQYF
TRBV11-2	.	TRBJ2-7	.	TGTGCCAGCAGCTACAGGGCTTACGAGCAGTACTTC	CASSYRAYEQYF
TRBV6-6	.	TRBJ2-1	TRBD2	TGTGCCAGCAGTACCAAGCGGGGGGGCTACAATGAGCAGTTCTTC	CASSTKRGGYNEQFF
TRBV28	.	TRBJ2-3	.	TGTGCCAGCAGGCTTACTAGATTTGCAGATACGCAGTATTTT	CASRLTRFADTQYF
TRBV19	.	TRBJ2-7	TRBD2	TGTGCCAGTAGTATCGGGGGGGCAGCCTACGAGCAGTACTTC	CASSIGGAAYEQYF
TRBV4-1	few	TRBJ1-4	.	TGCGCCAGCAGCCTCCAACAGGGTTTTAATGAAAAACTGTTTTTT	CASSLQQGFNEKLFF
TRBV11-2	.	TRBJ2-3	.	TGTGCCAGCAGCTTGACAGGACTGGGCACAGATACGCAGTATTTT	CASSLTGLGTDTQYF
TRBV10-3	.	TRBJ2-1	TRBD1	TGTGCCATCAGTCCAGGGGGAGTCAATGAGCAGTTCTTC	CAISPGGVNEQFF
TRBV11-2	.	TRBJ1-1	.	TGTGCCAGCACCTATCTTCGGCCAACCACTGAAGCTTTCTTT	CASTYLRPTTEAFF